This T cell receptor (beta chain) is drawn from a study of technical replicates of blood from a handful of donors. Some clones are missing from TCRdb's copy, which holds only in-frame ones; the method was immunoSEQ multiplex PCR. The sample has about 80,000 clones, roughly 94% seen once. The ends were cut back, 3 bases at V and 5 bases at J, with 19 bases in the middle. The germline V gene encodes CDR1 MDHEN and CDR2 SYDVKM. This CDR3 contains 16 residues. The chain uses TRBV28 and TRBJ1-1; the D gene is possibly TRBD1 (5 bases). Sequences were obtained from T cells isolated from PBMCs. This sequence originates from a human donor in good health. For the CDR3, the DNA is TGTGCCAGCAGTTTTTTGGGGGGTCCCTGGAGGACTGAAGCTTTCTTT. This gives the protein CASSFLGGPWRTEAFF.